The source of this TCR beta chain is a study of T cell responses to AZD1222 COVID-19 vaccine (dated by TCRdb to 2020 to 2022). Regarding the complete study: A total of 230 to 250 trial participants underwent TCR sequencing, of whom approximately 200 had received two doses of AZD1222 and about 26 had received two doses of the MenACWY control vaccine. Enrollment into the trials was organized by age into subgroups of 18-55, 56-69 and 70-plus years, and those subgroups contained about 160, 30 and 59 TCR-sequenced participants, respectively. Results and caveats for the whole study, not just this receptor: The whole spike protein was spanned by vaccine-associated CD4 TCRs, and dominant responses were seen in regions 160-218 and 743-854. Because no samples from the day 14 peak response were available, repertoires could be characterized only after the peak T cell response. Most participants were white British and females outnumbered males, and the authors suggested that clonal diversity may have been underestimated. Conclusions about previously exposed vaccinees are limited because only 5 or 6 AZD1222 recipients were SARS-CoV-2 seropositive at baseline. Reportedly, almost half of the unique spike-specific TCRs recognized epitopes lying outside the regions that are mutated in the B.1.351 and B.1.1.7 variants. A significant rise in spike-specific TCR breadth and depth was observed after two AZD1222 doses relative to day 0 and relative to MenACWY recipients. The 56-69-year group was small, and its depth increase did not reach significance, likely because of low power.

Turning to this clone: Its antigen is still unknown. No base quality values were provided; no much bigger clone lies one nucleotide off.

The CDR3 holds 13 amino acids from the cysteine to the phenylalanine. Only the CDR3 DNA stays, 39 bases, in frame from base 1. V and J are trimmed by 3 bases and 5 bases, and the gene matches miss 2 bases of the junction. According to the germline V gene (reference sequence), CDR1 reads PRHDT and CDR2 reads FYEKMQ. The CDR3 regions of human TCRbeta chains were analyzed by immunosequencing. As for how the authors treated the data: TCRs in the repertoires were matched against a reference library of SARS-CoV-2-specific TCRs that had been generated with the MIRA antigen-specificity platform. Breadth meant the fraction of unique TCRs that were SARS-CoV-2-associated, whereas depth meant the fraction of total T cells that were SARS-CoV-2-associated. Using the MIRA data, each spike-specific TCR was mapped to the spike region that the TCR reacts to and placed in a CD4 or CD8 class. Log10-transformed breadth and depth values were compared by one-way ANOVA with Sidak's multiple comparisons tests. TCRdb stores this immuneACCESS table with in-frame sequences only. Part of the clones is absent; in the studies checked, under half of the shortfall reflects unresolved V genes, and no reason is known for the rest. The V and J calls and clone size were taken over from that table, and D and trimming were inferred from the DNA. In all, the sample holds 110,000 or so clones, and 70% to 90% of those were seen once. The ten largest clones represent roughly 3.8% of the sample.

Interpreted using the paper, the time point label stands for: about 28 days (+/-7) after the second vaccine dose. Because spike-specific TCR depth and breadth did not differ between the two schedules, AZD1222 recipients who got a second dose at roughly 4 weeks were pooled with those who got a second dose at roughly 12 weeks. The vaccinee samples were drawn from two UK trials, COV001 and COV002, one of which was a single-blind randomized controlled phase 2/3 trial testing AZD1222 (ChAdOx1 nCoV-19) in healthy adults. For TCRbeta chain sequencing, PBMC samples from trial participants were taken at day 0 and at day 28 after the second dose.

The TCR originated in an adult who received the AZD1222 COVID-19 vaccine. Rearrangement joined TRBV13 to TRBJ1-1; 8 junctional bases match TRBD1. Sequences were derived from peripheral blood, sampled 28 days after the second AZD1222 dose. The CDR3 in this case is CASSFNRGTEAFF. The sequence in DNA is TGTGCCAGCAGCTTCAACAGGGGGACTGAAGCTTTCTTT.